This T cell receptor (beta chain) is drawn from a study of blood T cell repertoires in COVID-19. Study summary: Sites across the United States, Italy and Spain contributed samples from acute and convalescent COVID-19. T cells, B-cell-depleted T cells, or PBMCs supplied cDNA or gDNA.

Patients of the Seattle cohort, enrolled during active infection, were followed longitudinally. Germline V gene sequence: CDR1 MNHNY, CDR2 SVGAGI (reference sequence). The CDR3 is made up of 17 amino acids. V lost 5 bases, J lost 0 bases, and 8 bases stayed unmatched. Methods used by the authors: Reference gene primer amplification gave nucleated cell count estimates. Assay used: immunoSEQ multiplex PCR; TCRdb lists only in-frame clones, some missing. The V and J calls and the clone size are those of that table, but D and trimming were determined from the DNA. The sample has 400,000 to 450,000 clones; approximately 88% are singletons.

This TCR was recovered from a woman between 45 and 60 years old with COVID-19, enrolled during active disease. The material sequenced was peripheral blood. This rearrangement joins TRBV6-6 to TRBJ1-3; 9 bases are shared with TRBD1. In DNA, the CDR3 is TGTGCCAGCAGTCATGTATGGGACAGGGACTCTGGAAACACCATATATTTT. Residues: CASSHVWDRDSGNTIYF.